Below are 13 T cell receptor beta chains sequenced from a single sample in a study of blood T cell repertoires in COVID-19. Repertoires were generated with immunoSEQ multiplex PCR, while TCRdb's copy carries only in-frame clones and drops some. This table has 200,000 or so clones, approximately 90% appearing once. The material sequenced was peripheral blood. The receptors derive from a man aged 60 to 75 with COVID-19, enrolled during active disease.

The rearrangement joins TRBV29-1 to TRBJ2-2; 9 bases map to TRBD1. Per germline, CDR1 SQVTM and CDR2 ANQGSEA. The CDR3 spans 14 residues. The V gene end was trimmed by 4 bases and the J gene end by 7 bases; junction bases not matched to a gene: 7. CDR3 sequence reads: CSVGDREGIGELFF. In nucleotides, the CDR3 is TGCAGCGTTGGGGACAGGGAAGGGATCGGGGAGCTGTTTTTT.

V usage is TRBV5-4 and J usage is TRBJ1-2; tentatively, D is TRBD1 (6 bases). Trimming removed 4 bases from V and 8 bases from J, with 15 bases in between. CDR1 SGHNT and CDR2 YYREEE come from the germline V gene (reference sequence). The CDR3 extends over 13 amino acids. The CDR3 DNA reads TGTGCCAGCAGCAAAACAGGGACGTACGGCTACACCTTC. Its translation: CASSKTGTYGYTF.

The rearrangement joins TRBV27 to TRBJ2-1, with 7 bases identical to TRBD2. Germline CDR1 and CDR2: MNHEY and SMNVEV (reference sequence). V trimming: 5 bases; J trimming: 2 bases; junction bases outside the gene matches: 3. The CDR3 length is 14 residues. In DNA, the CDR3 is TGTGCCAGCAGTCGAAGCGGGGCCTACAATGAGCAGTTCTTC. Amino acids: CASSRSGAYNEQFF.

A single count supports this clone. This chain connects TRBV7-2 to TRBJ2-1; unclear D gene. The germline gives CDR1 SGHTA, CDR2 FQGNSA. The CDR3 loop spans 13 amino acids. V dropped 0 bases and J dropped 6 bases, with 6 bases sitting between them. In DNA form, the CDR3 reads TGTGCCAGCAGCTTAGCGCCGGTCAATGAGCAGTTCTTC. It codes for CASSLAPVNEQFF. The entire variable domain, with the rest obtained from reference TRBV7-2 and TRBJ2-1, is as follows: GAGVSQSPSNKVTEKGKDVELRCDPISGHTALYWYRQSLGQGLEFLIYFQGNSAPDKSGLPSDRFSAERTGGSVSTLTIQRTQQEDSAVYLCASSLAPVNEQFFGPGTRLTVL.

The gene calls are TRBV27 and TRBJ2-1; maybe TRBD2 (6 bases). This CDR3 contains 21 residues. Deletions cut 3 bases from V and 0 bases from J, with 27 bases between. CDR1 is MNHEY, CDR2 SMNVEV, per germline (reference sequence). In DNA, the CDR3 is TGTGCCAGCAGTTTTAAGCTACCGGGAGCCAATTTCCCGAGCTCCTACAATGAGCAGTTCTTC. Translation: CASSFKLPGANFPSSYNEQFF.

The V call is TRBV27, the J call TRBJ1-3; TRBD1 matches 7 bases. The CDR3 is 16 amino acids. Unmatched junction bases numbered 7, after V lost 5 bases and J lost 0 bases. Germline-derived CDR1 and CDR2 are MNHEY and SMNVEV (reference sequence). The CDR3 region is CASSPQGQHSGNTIYF. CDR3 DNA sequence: TGTGCCAGCAGTCCCCAGGGACAGCACTCTGGAAACACCATATATTTT.

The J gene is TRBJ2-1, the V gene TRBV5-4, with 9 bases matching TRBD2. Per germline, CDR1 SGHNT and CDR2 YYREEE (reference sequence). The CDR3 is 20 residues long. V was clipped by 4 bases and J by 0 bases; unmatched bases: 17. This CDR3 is CASSQRGGGASQNSYNEQFF. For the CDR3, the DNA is TGTGCCAGCAGCCAGAGAGGCGGGGGGGCCTCCCAAAACTCCTACAATGAGCAGTTCTTC.

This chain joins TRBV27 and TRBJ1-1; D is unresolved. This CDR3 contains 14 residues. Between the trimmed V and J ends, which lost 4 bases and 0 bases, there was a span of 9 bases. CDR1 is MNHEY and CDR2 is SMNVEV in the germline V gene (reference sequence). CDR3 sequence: CASSSPTMNTEAFF. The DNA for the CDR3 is TGTGCCAGCAGTTCCCCAACTATGAACACTGAAGCTTTCTTT.

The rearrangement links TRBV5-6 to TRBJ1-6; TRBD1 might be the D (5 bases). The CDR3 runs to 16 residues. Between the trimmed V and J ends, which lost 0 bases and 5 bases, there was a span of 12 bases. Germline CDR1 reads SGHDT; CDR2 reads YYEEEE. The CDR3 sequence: CASSLGGVPHNSPLHF. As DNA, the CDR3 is TGTGCCAGCAGCTTGGGGGGGGTCCCCCATAATTCACCCCTCCACTTT. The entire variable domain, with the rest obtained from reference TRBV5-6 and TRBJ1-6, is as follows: DAGVTQSPTHLIKTRGQQVTLRCSPKSGHDTVSWYQQALGQGPQFIFQYYEEEERQRGNFPDRFSGHQFPNYSSELNVNALLLGDSALYLCASSLGGVPHNSPLHFGNGTRLTVT.

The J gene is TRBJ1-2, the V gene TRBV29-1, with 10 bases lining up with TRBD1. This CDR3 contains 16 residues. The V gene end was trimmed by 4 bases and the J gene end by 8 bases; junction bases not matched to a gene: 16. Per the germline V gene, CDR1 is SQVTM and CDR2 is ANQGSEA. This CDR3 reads CSVVRGVGTGAFGYTF. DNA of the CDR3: TGCAGCGTTGTCCGTGGCGTCGGGACAGGGGCTTTCGGCTACACCTTC.

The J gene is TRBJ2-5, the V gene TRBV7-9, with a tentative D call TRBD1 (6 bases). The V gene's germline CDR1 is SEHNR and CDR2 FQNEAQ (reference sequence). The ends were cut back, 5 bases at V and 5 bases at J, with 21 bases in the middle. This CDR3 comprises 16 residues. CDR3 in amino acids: CASSDKNRATWETQYF. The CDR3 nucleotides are TGTGCCAGCAGCGATAAAAACAGGGCAACGTGGGAGACCCAGTACTTC. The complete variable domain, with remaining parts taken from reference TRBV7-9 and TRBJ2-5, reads DTGVSQNPRHKITKRGQNVTFRCDPISEHNRLYWYRQTLGQGPEFLTYFQNEAQLEKSRLLSDRFSAERPKGSFSTLEIQRTEQGDSAMYLCASSDKNRATWETQYFGPGTRLLVL.

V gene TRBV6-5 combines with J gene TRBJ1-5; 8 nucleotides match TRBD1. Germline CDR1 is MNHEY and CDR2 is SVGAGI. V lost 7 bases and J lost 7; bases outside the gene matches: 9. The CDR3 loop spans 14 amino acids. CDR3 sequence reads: CASTTRGHEQPQHF. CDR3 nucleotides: TGTGCCAGCACTACCAGGGGGCATGAACAGCCCCAGCATTTT.

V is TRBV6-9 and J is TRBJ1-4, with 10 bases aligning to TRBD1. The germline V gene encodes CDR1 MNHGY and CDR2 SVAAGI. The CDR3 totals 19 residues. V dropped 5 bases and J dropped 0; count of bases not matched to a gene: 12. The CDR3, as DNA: TGTGCCAGCAGTCCGGCTTTCCGGGACAGGGGTGCAACTAATGAAAAACTGTTTTTT. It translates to CASSPAFRDRGATNEKLFF.